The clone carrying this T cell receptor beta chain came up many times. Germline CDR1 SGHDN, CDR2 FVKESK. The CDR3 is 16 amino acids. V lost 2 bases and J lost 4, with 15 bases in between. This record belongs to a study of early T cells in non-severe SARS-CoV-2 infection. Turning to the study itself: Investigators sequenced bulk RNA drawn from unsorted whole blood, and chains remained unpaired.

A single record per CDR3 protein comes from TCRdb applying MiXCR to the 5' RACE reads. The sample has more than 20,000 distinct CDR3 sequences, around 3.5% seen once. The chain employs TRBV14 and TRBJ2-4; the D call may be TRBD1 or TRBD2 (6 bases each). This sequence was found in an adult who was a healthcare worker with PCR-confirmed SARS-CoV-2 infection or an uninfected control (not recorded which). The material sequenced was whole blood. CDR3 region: CASSQKRGPPKNIQYF. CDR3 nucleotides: TGTGCCAGCAGCCAAAAACGGGGGCCCCCAAAAAACATTCAGTACTTC.